This is a list of T cell receptor beta chains from one sample in a study of response to subunit inactivated influenza vaccine. TCRdb analysed the RT-PCR reads with MiXCR anew, one entry per CDR3 protein. Here the sample spans about 520,000 distinct CDR3 sequences, about 25% being singletons. The starting material was CD4+ T cells sorted from PBMCs, obtained more than 4 days after vaccination. The receptors shown here come from a man aged 50 or older who received an inactivated influenza vaccine. Each CDR3 is given with its conserved first and last residue. D genes are given only for firm matches. Clone sizes are given selectively: once, few, many, or a class where the clone is expanded.

clone_size: once; j_call: TRBJ1-2; d_call: -; v_call: TRBV3-1; cdr3_aa: CASSQDLPGRGGDGYTF; cdr3_nt: TGTGCCAGCAGCCAAGATCTACCGGGACGAGGTGGGGATGGCTACACCTTC
clone_size: -; j_call: TRBJ2-5; d_call: -; v_call: TRBV5-1; cdr3_aa: CASSPGRDIETQYF; cdr3_nt: TGCGCCAGCAGCCCTGGCAGGGACATTGAGACCCAGTACTTC
clone_size: -; j_call: TRBJ2-5; d_call: TRBD1; v_call: TRBV12-3/TRBV12-4; cdr3_aa: CASSLATGTGGQETQYF; cdr3_nt: TGTGCCAGCAGTTTAGCCACAGGGACAGGGGGCCAAGAGACCCAGTACTTC
clone_size: once; j_call: TRBJ2-1; d_call: -; v_call: TRBV24-1; cdr3_aa: CATSDWGGSYNEQFF; cdr3_nt: TGTGCCACCAGTGATTGGGGGGGCAGCTATAATGAGCAGTTCTTC
clone_size: -; j_call: TRBJ2-5; d_call: TRBD1; v_call: TRBV29-1; cdr3_aa: CSVGNRGRWETQYF; cdr3_nt: TGCAGCGTCGGAAACAGGGGGCGGTGGGAGACCCAGTACTTC
clone_size: many; j_call: TRBJ2-3; d_call: TRBD1; v_call: TRBV20-1; cdr3_aa: CSAPGQGADTQYF; cdr3_nt: TGCAGTGCTCCGGGACAGGGGGCAGATACGCAGTATTTT
clone_size: -; j_call: TRBJ2-1; d_call: -; v_call: TRBV6-1; cdr3_aa: CASSEWTVENEQFF; cdr3_nt: TGTGCCAGCAGTGAATGGACAGTCGAAAATGAGCAGTTCTTC
clone_size: -; j_call: TRBJ2-3; d_call: -; v_call: TRBV25-1; cdr3_aa: CASSAAGTDTQYF; cdr3_nt: TGTGCCAGCAGTGCCGCAGGGACAGATACGCAGTATTTT
clone_size: few; j_call: TRBJ2-3; d_call: TRBD2; v_call: TRBV5-1; cdr3_aa: CASTGLAGVGPDTQYF; cdr3_nt: TGCGCCAGCACCGGCCTAGCGGGGGTTGGGCCAGATACGCAGTATTTT
clone_size: -; j_call: TRBJ1-5; d_call: TRBD1; v_call: TRBV3-1; cdr3_aa: CASSQTGQGGNQPQHF; cdr3_nt: TGTGCCAGCAGCCAGACAGGACAGGGCGGCAATCAGCCCCAGCATTTT
clone_size: few; j_call: TRBJ2-3; d_call: TRBD2; v_call: TRBV10-3; cdr3_aa: CAISNRGGGADTQYF; cdr3_nt: TGTGCCATCAGTAATCGGGGGGGCGGGGCAGATACGCAGTATTTT
clone_size: -; j_call: TRBJ2-7; d_call: TRBD1; v_call: TRBV12-3/TRBV12-4; cdr3_aa: CASSLILQGESYEQYF; cdr3_nt: TGTGCCAGCAGTTTAATTTTGCAGGGGGAATCCTACGAGCAGTACTTC
clone_size: -; j_call: TRBJ2-5; d_call: -; v_call: TRBV7-2; cdr3_aa: CASSLGARARETQYF; cdr3_nt: TGTGCCAGCAGCTTGGGGGCTAGGGCACGGGAGACCCAGTACTTC
clone_size: few; j_call: TRBJ2-3; d_call: -; v_call: TRBV10-3; cdr3_aa: CAISEATGPTDTQYF; cdr3_nt: TGTGCCATCAGTGAGGCTACAGGTCCCACAGATACGCAGTATTTT
clone_size: -; j_call: TRBJ2-3; d_call: -; v_call: TRBV7-9; cdr3_aa: CASSLGLKRISTDTQYF; cdr3_nt: TGTGCCAGCAGCTTAGGCTTAAAGCGGATAAGCACAGATACGCAGTATTTT
clone_size: -; j_call: TRBJ2-7; d_call: TRBD1; v_call: TRBV5-6; cdr3_aa: CASSLYGTGGLEQYF; cdr3_nt: TGTGCCAGCAGCTTGTATGGGACAGGGGGCCTCGAGCAGTACTTC
clone_size: -; j_call: TRBJ1-1; d_call: TRBD1; v_call: TRBV5-1; cdr3_aa: CASSKDRANTEAFF; cdr3_nt: TGCGCCAGCAGCAAGGACAGGGCGAACACTGAAGCTTTCTTT
clone_size: -; j_call: TRBJ2-2; d_call: -; v_call: TRBV20-1; cdr3_aa: CSASARGSTGELFF; cdr3_nt: TGCAGTGCTAGCGCTCGGGGGAGCACCGGGGAGCTGTTTTTT
clone_size: -; j_call: TRBJ1-1; d_call: -; v_call: TRBV6-2/TRBV6-3; cdr3_aa: CASSYTGKGNTEAFF; cdr3_nt: TGTGCCAGCAGTTACACTGGGAAGGGTAACACTGAAGCTTTCTTT
clone_size: few; j_call: TRBJ2-1; d_call: TRBD2; v_call: TRBV6-1; cdr3_aa: CASSQAGLGENEQFF; cdr3_nt: TGTGCCAGCAGTCAAGCGGGACTAGGTGAAAATGAGCAGTTCTTC
clone_size: -; j_call: TRBJ2-7; d_call: -; v_call: TRBV12-3/TRBV12-4; cdr3_aa: CASSVAGRVHEQYF; cdr3_nt: TGTGCCAGCAGTGTTGCCGGCCGGGTACACGAGCAGTACTTC
clone_size: many; j_call: TRBJ2-1; d_call: -; v_call: TRBV20-1; cdr3_aa: CSVLGRRGSYNEQFF; cdr3_nt: TGCAGTGTCCTAGGACGGAGGGGCTCCTACAATGAGCAGTTCTTC
clone_size: -; j_call: TRBJ2-1; d_call: -; v_call: TRBV7-2; cdr3_aa: CASSSGVGEQFF; cdr3_nt: TGTGCCAGCAGTTCAGGGGTTGGTGAGCAGTTCTTC
clone_size: -; j_call: TRBJ2-1; d_call: -; v_call: TRBV20-1; cdr3_aa: CSARVGSNEQFF; cdr3_nt: TGCAGTGCTAGAGTAGGGTCCAATGAGCAGTTCTTC
clone_size: -; j_call: TRBJ2-1; d_call: -; v_call: TRBV6-2/TRBV6-3; cdr3_aa: CASSYFQDYNEQFF; cdr3_nt: TGTGCCAGCAGTTACTTCCAGGACTACAATGAGCAGTTCTTC
clone_size: -; j_call: TRBJ2-7; d_call: -; v_call: TRBV28; cdr3_aa: CASSWDPIPYEQYF; cdr3_nt: TGTGCCAGCAGCTGGGACCCCATCCCCTACGAGCAGTACTTC
clone_size: -; j_call: TRBJ2-5; d_call: TRBD1; v_call: TRBV7-2; cdr3_aa: CASSQSGRQGGETQYF; cdr3_nt: TGTGCCAGCAGCCAAAGCGGTAGACAGGGCGGTGAGACCCAGTACTTC
clone_size: -; j_call: TRBJ1-1; d_call: -; v_call: TRBV2; cdr3_aa: CASSEGENTEAFF; cdr3_nt: TGTGCCAGCAGTGAGGGGGAGAACACTGAAGCTTTCTTT
clone_size: few; j_call: TRBJ2-3; d_call: TRBD2; v_call: TRBV12-3/TRBV12-4; cdr3_aa: CASSGTSRDTQYF; cdr3_nt: TGTGCCAGCAGTGGGACTAGCCGGGATACGCAGTATTTT
clone_size: -; j_call: TRBJ2-1; d_call: TRBD2; v_call: TRBV28; cdr3_aa: CASSPTSGRTPWNEQFF; cdr3_nt: TGTGCCAGCAGTCCGACTAGCGGGAGGACTCCTTGGAATGAGCAGTTCTTC
clone_size: few; j_call: TRBJ2-1; d_call: TRBD1; v_call: TRBV9; cdr3_aa: CASSSTGAVYNEQFF; cdr3_nt: TGTGCCAGCAGCAGTACAGGGGCCGTCTACAATGAGCAGTTCTTC
clone_size: -; j_call: TRBJ2-7; d_call: -; v_call: TRBV6-1; cdr3_aa: CASSPQGPSYEQYF; cdr3_nt: TGTGCCAGCAGCCCACAGGGTCCCTCCTACGAGCAGTACTTC
clone_size: few; j_call: TRBJ1-1; d_call: TRBD1; v_call: TRBV7-9; cdr3_aa: CASSATTGDTEAFF; cdr3_nt: TGTGCCAGCAGCGCAACGACAGGGGACACTGAAGCTTTCTTT
clone_size: few; j_call: TRBJ2-1; d_call: -; v_call: TRBV28; cdr3_aa: CASSLRSGHSYNEQFF; cdr3_nt: TGTGCCAGCAGTTTACGGTCAGGCCATTCCTACAATGAGCAGTTCTTC
clone_size: -; j_call: TRBJ2-1; d_call: TRBD2; v_call: TRBV7-2; cdr3_aa: CASSLMSGTSGNEQFF; cdr3_nt: TGTGCCAGCAGCTTAATGTCGGGGACTAGCGGCAATGAGCAGTTCTTC
clone_size: few; j_call: TRBJ2-1; d_call: -; v_call: TRBV4-3; cdr3_aa: CASSQDFSGVGFF; cdr3_nt: TGCGCCAGCAGCCAAGATTTCTCCGGCGTAGGGTTCTTC
clone_size: many; j_call: TRBJ2-1; d_call: TRBD2; v_call: TRBV20-1; cdr3_aa: CSAEGLAGGASYNEQFF; cdr3_nt: TGCAGTGCGGAGGGACTAGCGGGGGGGGCCTCCTACAATGAGCAGTTCTTC
clone_size: -; j_call: TRBJ2-4; d_call: -; v_call: TRBV18; cdr3_aa: CASSPGVEDIQYF; cdr3_nt: TGTGCCAGCTCCCCTGGAGTTGAGGACATTCAGTACTTC
clone_size: -; j_call: TRBJ2-1; d_call: TRBD2; v_call: TRBV6-2/TRBV6-3; cdr3_aa: CASSPSGLADNEQFF; cdr3_nt: TGTGCCAGCAGCCCCTCCGGACTAGCGGACAATGAGCAGTTCTTC
clone_size: -; j_call: TRBJ2-1; d_call: -; v_call: TRBV6-2/TRBV6-3; cdr3_aa: CASSRSRENYNEQFF; cdr3_nt: TGTGCCAGCAGCCGCTCCCGGGAGAACTACAATGAGCAGTTCTTC
clone_size: -; j_call: TRBJ2-5; d_call: -; v_call: TRBV7-2; cdr3_aa: CASSSPWETQYF; cdr3_nt: TGTGCCAGCAGCTCCCCGTGGGAGACCCAGTACTTC
clone_size: -; j_call: TRBJ2-1; d_call: TRBD2; v_call: TRBV15; cdr3_aa: CATSRDSTSGYNEQFF; cdr3_nt: TGTGCCACCAGCAGAGATAGTACTAGCGGGTACAATGAGCAGTTCTTC
clone_size: -; j_call: TRBJ1-3; d_call: -; v_call: TRBV5-1; cdr3_aa: CASSLAGGDRNTIYF; cdr3_nt: TGCGCCAGCAGCCTCGCCGGGGGGGACAGAAACACCATATATTTT
clone_size: -; j_call: TRBJ2-5; d_call: TRBD1; v_call: TRBV20-1; cdr3_aa: CSALRTGGLETQYF; cdr3_nt: TGCAGTGCTCTCAGGACAGGGGGCTTAGAGACCCAGTACTTC
clone_size: -; j_call: TRBJ2-3; d_call: -; v_call: TRBV12-3/TRBV12-4; cdr3_aa: CASSPQSHFYGEYF; cdr3_nt: TGTGCCAGCAGTCCACAGTCTCACTTTTATGGGGAGTATTTT
clone_size: few; j_call: TRBJ1-2; d_call: -; v_call: TRBV7-9; cdr3_aa: CASSLTEQRVNGYTF; cdr3_nt: TGTGCCAGCAGCCTAACAGAACAGCGAGTTAATGGCTACACCTTC
clone_size: -; j_call: TRBJ2-5; d_call: TRBD2; v_call: TRBV7-9; cdr3_aa: CASSSRTGGEETQYF; cdr3_nt: TGTGCCAGCAGCTCCAGAACCGGGGGGGAAGAGACCCAGTACTTC
clone_size: -; j_call: TRBJ2-3; d_call: TRBD2; v_call: TRBV12-3/TRBV12-4; cdr3_aa: CASSFFPSGVADTQYF; cdr3_nt: TGTGCCAGCAGTTTTTTTCCTAGCGGGGTGGCAGATACGCAGTATTTT